Listed below are T cell receptor beta chains from one sample, sequenced in a study of CD8 T cells in Susac syndrome. TCRdb processed the immunoSEQ multiplex PCR reads anew with MiXCR; each CDR3 protein has one entry. The sample includes about 300,000 distinct CDR3 sequences, around 91% of them seen just once. Material for sequencing was CD8+ T cells from PBMCs. Receptors originate from a human donor with multiple sclerosis. Both conserved end residues are part of each CDR3. The D gene is left open where the match is weak. Only some rows state a clone size, as once, few, many or a class for expanded clones.

d_gene | j_gene | v_gene | abundance | CDR3nt | CDR3aa
TRBD2 | TRBJ2-5 | TRBV9 | once | TGTGCCAGCAGCGTAGAGGGCAGCGGGGGGGCCTTTGAGACCCAGTACTTC | CASSVEGSGGAFETQYF
. | TRBJ1-1 | TRBV30 | . | TGTGCCTGGAGTGTACTTCCGGGAAACACTGAAGCTTTCTTT | CAWSVLPGNTEAFF
TRBD2 | TRBJ2-1 | TRBV15 | . | TGTGCCACCAGCAGACCTAGCGGGAGTTACAATGAGCAGTTCTTC | CATSRPSGSYNEQFF
TRBD1 | TRBJ2-5 | TRBV6-1 | few | TGTGCCAGCAGGGACAGGATCCTGTCGGAGACCCAGTACTTC | CASRDRILSETQYF
. | TRBJ2-1 | TRBV29-1 | . | TGCAGCGTTGAAGAATCCAGGAACAATGAGCAGTTCTTC | CSVEESRNNEQFF
. | TRBJ2-7 | TRBV6-2/TRBV6-3 | . | TGTGCCAGCAGTTACAAGGCGGCTTACGAGCAGTACTTC | CASSYKAAYEQYF
. | TRBJ1-4 | TRBV4-3 | . | TGCGCCAGCAGCCAGGGACTTGCAACTAATGAAAAACTGTTTTTT | CASSQGLATNEKLFF
. | TRBJ1-2 | TRBV29-1 | . | TGCAGCGTCGTGACCGGGGATTATGGCTACACCTTC | CSVVTGDYGYTF
TRBD2 | TRBJ2-7 | TRBV7-2 | . | TGTGCCAGCAGCTTATACGGGAGGGGCGGCGCCTACGAGCAGTACTTC | CASSLYGRGGAYEQYF
. | TRBJ1-1 | TRBV2 | . | TGTGCCCAAGGAGGACAGTTGAACACTGAAGCTTTCTTT | CAQGGQLNTEAFF
TRBD2 | TRBJ2-3 | TRBV20-1 | . | TGCAGTGCTCTCCAAGGAGCGGGGGAGTGGGATACGCAGTATTTT | CSALQGAGEWDTQYF
. | TRBJ2-5 | TRBV5-4 | . | TGTGCCAGCAGCTACGCAGGCCAAGAGACCCAGTACTTC | CASSYAGQETQYF
. | TRBJ1-1 | TRBV19 | . | TGTGCCAGTAGTAAAGGGGCAGGGCCGAACACTGAAGCTTTCTTT | CASSKGAGPNTEAFF
. | TRBJ1-4 | TRBV12-3/TRBV12-4 | . | TGTGCCAGCAGTGAAGCTTTTCCAGGCGAAAAACTGTTTTTT | CASSEAFPGEKLFF
. | TRBJ1-6 | TRBV4-3 | . | TGCGCCAGCAGCCAAGATGATGCGACACTGTATAATTCACCCCTCCACTTT | CASSQDDATLYNSPLHF
. | TRBJ2-6 | TRBV4-3 | . | TGCGCCAGCAGCCCAGAAGTGGGCAGTGGGGCCAACGTCCTGACTTTC | CASSPEVGSGANVLTF
. | TRBJ1-5 | TRBV6-5 | few | TGTGCCAGCAGTTACCTCGGAATGGAAGAAGATCAGCCCCAGCATTTT | CASSYLGMEEDQPQHF
. | TRBJ2-7 | TRBV7-9 | few | TGTGCCAGCAGCACGCCGAGGGGCCAGAGCTCCTACGAGCAGTACTTC | CASSTPRGQSSYEQYF
. | TRBJ2-5 | TRBV7-9 | . | TGTGCCAGCAGCTTTGGGCAGACCCAAGAGACCCAGTACTTC | CASSFGQTQETQYF
. | TRBJ1-2 | TRBV6-6 | . | TGTGCCAGCAGTTACAGCCCTAACTATGGCTACACCTTC | CASSYSPNYGYTF
TRBD1 | TRBJ2-2 | TRBV23-1 | once | TGCGCCAGCAGTCATCCGCCGGGACAGGGGGACACCGGGGAGCTGTTTTTT | CASSHPPGQGDTGELFF
. | TRBJ2-3 | TRBV28 | once | TGTGCCAGCAGTCCGATTCGCACCACAGATACGCAGTATTTT | CASSPIRTTDTQYF
TRBD2 | TRBJ2-5 | TRBV7-9 | . | TGTGCCAGCAGCTCGGTGGGACTAGCGAGGTTCGGAGAGACCCAGTACTTC | CASSSVGLARFGETQYF
. | TRBJ1-1 | TRBV6-6 | . | TGTGCCAGCAGTTGGCAGACGGAGAACACTGAAGCTTTCTTT | CASSWQTENTEAFF
. | TRBJ1-4 | TRBV12-3/TRBV12-4 | . | TGTGCCAGCAGTTTAGGGACATTCCACGAGATGGGGGAAAAACTGTTTTTT | CASSLGTFHEMGEKLFF
TRBD1 | TRBJ2-5 | TRBV4-3 | . | TGCGCCAGCAGCCTCGGGACAGGGATAGAGACCCAGTACTTC | CASSLGTGIETQYF